The entry that follows covers one T cell receptor (beta chain) sequence. The protocol was immunoSEQ multiplex PCR, while the TCRdb copy is restricted to in-frame clones and leaves out a portion. The sample lists about 2.4 million clones, approximately 93% occurring once. Trimming took off 6 bases at V and 6 bases at J, with 26 bases between the two ends. The CDR3 runs 16 residues. The germline gives CDR1 SQVTM, CDR2 ANQGSEA. This record belongs to a study of shared clonotypes between healthy human individuals. This receptor was obtained from a man between 18 and 29 years old in good health. Some clones in this sample may be carry-over from other donors' samples. Sequences were obtained from naive CD4+ T cells from PBMCs. Subset: CD45RA+ positively selected. The chain links TRBV29-1 to TRBJ1-1; D is possibly TRBD1 (5 bases). The CDR3 bases are TGCAGCGTAGATTCTTTAAGGGGCAGGGAGGCGGCTGAAGCTTTCTTT. It codes for CSVDSLRGREAAEAFF.